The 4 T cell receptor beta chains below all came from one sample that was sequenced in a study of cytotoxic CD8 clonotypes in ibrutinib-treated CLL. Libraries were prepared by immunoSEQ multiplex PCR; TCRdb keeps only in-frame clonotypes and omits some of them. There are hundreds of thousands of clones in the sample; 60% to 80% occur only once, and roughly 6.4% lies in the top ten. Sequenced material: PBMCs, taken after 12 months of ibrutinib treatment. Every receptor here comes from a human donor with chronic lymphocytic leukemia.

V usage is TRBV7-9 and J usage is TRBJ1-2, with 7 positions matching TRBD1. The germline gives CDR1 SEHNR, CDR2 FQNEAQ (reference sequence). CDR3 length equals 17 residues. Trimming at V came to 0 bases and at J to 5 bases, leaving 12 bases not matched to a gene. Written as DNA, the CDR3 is TGTGCCAGCAGCTTAGCTTTTGGACAGGCCCTCTTATATGGCTACACCTTC. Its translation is CASSLAFGQALLYGYTF.

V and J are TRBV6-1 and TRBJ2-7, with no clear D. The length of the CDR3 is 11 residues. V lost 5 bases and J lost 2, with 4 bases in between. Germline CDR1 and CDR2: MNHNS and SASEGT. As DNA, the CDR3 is TGTGCCAGCAGTCGCCCCTACGAGCAGTACTTC. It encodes CASSRPYEQYF.

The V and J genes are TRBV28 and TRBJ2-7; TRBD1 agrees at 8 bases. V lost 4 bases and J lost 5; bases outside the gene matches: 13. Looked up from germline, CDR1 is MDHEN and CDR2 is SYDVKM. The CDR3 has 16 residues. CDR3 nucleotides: TGTGCCAGCAGTTCGGAAGACAGGGGAAATTTTAACGAGCAGTACTTC. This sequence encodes CASSSEDRGNFNEQYF.

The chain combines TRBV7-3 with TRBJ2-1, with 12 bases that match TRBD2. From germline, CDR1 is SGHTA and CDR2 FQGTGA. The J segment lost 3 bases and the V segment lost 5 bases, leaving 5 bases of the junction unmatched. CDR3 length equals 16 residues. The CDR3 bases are TGTGCCAGCAGCCCGACTAGCGGGGGTCTCTACAATGAGCAGTTCTTC. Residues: CASSPTSGGLYNEQFF.